The rows below give T cell receptor beta chains drawn from one sample of a study of human T cells and chemical hapten exposure. TCRdb itself ran the reads through MiXCR, one entry per CDR3 protein. Of fewer than 150,000 distinct CDR3 sequences in the sample, over 7.5% were seen once. Sequencing input: whole blood. These receptors originate from a human donor in good health. Some clones in this sample may be carry-over from other donors' samples. CDR3s include the opening cysteine and the closing phenylalanine or tryptophan. The order of the fields is J gene, clone size, V gene, D gene, CDR3 DNA, CDR3 protein. A D gene is named only where the DNA matches it firmly. Clone size is shown for a subset of rows, as once, few, many or a class of expanded clone.

TRBJ1-2	-	TRBV28	-	TGTGCCAGCAGTTCCAGGACAGACTATGGCTACACCTTC	CASSSRTDYGYTF
TRBJ1-1	-	TRBV11-1	-	TGTGCCAGCAGCTTAGACGTTACGGGCACTGAAGCTTTCTTT	CASSLDVTGTEAFF
TRBJ1-4	-	TRBV3-1	-	TGTGCCAGCAGCCAAGATGCGGGGAGTCGTGAAAAACTGTTTTTT	CASSQDAGSREKLFF
TRBJ2-1	-	TRBV12-3/TRBV12-4	-	TGTGCCAGCAGTCCTACAGAGGTGTCCTACAATGAGCAGTTCTTC	CASSPTEVSYNEQFF
TRBJ1-1	many	TRBV20-1	-	TGCAGGGGGGGCGGCGGGGATACGAGTGAAGCTTTCTTT	CRGGGGDTSEAFF
TRBJ2-7	many	TRBV29-1	TRBD2	TGCAGCGTCCTTACTAGCGGGGAATCCTACGAGCAGTACTTC	CSVLTSGESYEQYF
TRBJ2-5	-	TRBV7-9	-	TGTGCCAGCAGCGCCTCCGACAGGAGTGAAGAGACCCAGTACTTC	CASSASDRSEETQYF
TRBJ2-7	-	TRBV29-1	-	TGCAGCGTTCCCGCAGGGGGGGTCGACGAGCAGTACTTC	CSVPAGGVDEQYF
TRBJ1-2	many	TRBV7-2	TRBD1	TGTGCCAGCCCCCGATGGACAGGGGATGGCTACACCTTC	CASPRWTGDGYTF
TRBJ2-5	few	TRBV21-1	-	TGTGCCAGCAGCAAATTCGATCGACAAGAGACCCAGTACTTC	CASSKFDRQETQYF
TRBJ2-7	few	TRBV12-3/TRBV12-4	TRBD1	TGTGCCAGCAGCAAAACGGACAGGGAACCCTACGAGCAGTACTTC	CASSKTDREPYEQYF
TRBJ1-1	-	TRBV6-2/TRBV6-3	-	TGTGCCAGCAGTTATACAGGGAGGACTGAAGCTTTCTTT	CASSYTGRTEAFF
TRBJ2-1	many	TRBV11-3	TRBD1	TGTGCCAGCAGCCACGGGACAGGGGGCTACAATGAGCAGTTCTTC	CASSHGTGGYNEQFF
TRBJ2-1	few	TRBV27	-	TGTGCCAGCAGACCAACGGACGTTCGGAGCACCTACAATGAGCAGTTCTTC	CASRPTDVRSTYNEQFF
TRBJ2-5	few	TRBV11-2	-	TGTGCCAGCAGCTTAAGGGGTTGGGGCGTTGAGACCCAGTACTTC	CASSLRGWGVETQYF
TRBJ2-7	few	TRBV6-2/TRBV6-3	TRBD1	TGTGCCAGCAGTTCCGCGCCACGACAGGGCGAATACGAGCAGTACTTC	CASSSAPRQGEYEQYF
TRBJ1-2	many	TRBV6-5	-	TGTGCCGCGAGGAGCGGGGCTAACTATGGCTACACCTTC	CAARSGANYGYTF
TRBJ2-7	many	TRBV6-5	-	TGTGCCAGCAGTGTCCTACAGGGCAGCTCCTACGAGCAGTACTTC	CASSVLQGSSYEQYF
TRBJ2-2	many	TRBV3-1	-	TGTGCCAGCAGCCAGGGTCCCGGGGAGCTGTTTTTT	CASSQGPGELFF
TRBJ2-7	many	TRBV6-5	TRBD2	TGTGCCAGCAGTTACGGACTAGCGGCCGCCTACGAGCAGTACTTC	CASSYGLAAAYEQYF
TRBJ1-4	-	TRBV27	TRBD1	TGTGCCAGCAGTTCTAGGACAGGGGAGAGGGAAAAACTGTTTTTT	CASSSRTGEREKLFF
TRBJ1-2	many	TRBV6-5	TRBD1	TGTGCCAGCAGTCGCGGACAGGGCTATGGCTACACCTTC	CASSRGQGYGYTF
TRBJ2-3	many	TRBV10-2	TRBD2	TGCGCCAGCAGTGAGTCGCTAGCGGGAGGGCCAGATACGCAGTATTTT	CASSESLAGGPDTQYF
TRBJ2-3	-	TRBV7-7	TRBD2	TGTGCCAGCAGCTCAAGTCCTAGCGGGAGTGGCACAGATACGCAGTATTTT	CASSSSPSGSGTDTQYF
TRBJ1-1	many	TRBV10-1	-	TGCGCCAGCAGCCGGGACGGCAACACTGAAGCTTTCTTT	CASSRDGNTEAFF
TRBJ2-1	many	TRBV10-3	-	TGTGCCATCAGTGAGGAGGAGGGGGGCCCGGCCGGTGAGCAGTTCTTC	CAISEEEGGPAGEQFF
TRBJ1-4	-	TRBV7-2	-	TGTGCCAGCAGATTGGGACGGAATAATGAAAAACTGTTTTTT	CASRLGRNNEKLFF
TRBJ1-2	many	TRBV18	TRBD1	TGTGCCAGCTCGGGCTGGGGACAGAGCTATGGCTACACCTTC	CASSGWGQSYGYTF
TRBJ2-1	-	TRBV14	-	TGTGCCAGCAGCCAAGATCCCCCCTACAATGAGCAGTTCTTC	CASSQDPPYNEQFF
TRBJ1-1	medium-sized	TRBV27	-	TGTGCCAGCAGTTCTCCCGGGGTTGGCACTGAAGCTTTCTTT	CASSSPGVGTEAFF
TRBJ2-7	-	TRBV4-3	-	TGCGCCAGCAGCCAAGATTCAGGAGAATACGAGCAGTACTTC	CASSQDSGEYEQYF
TRBJ2-5	many	TRBV20-1	TRBD1	TGCAGTGCTATTTTGGACAGGGGGAAGACCCAGTACTTC	CSAILDRGKTQYF
TRBJ2-3	-	TRBV25-1	-	TGTGCCAGCAGTGATCCCTCTTTAGGTTTTGAGCGGGGCACAGATACGCAGTATTTT	CASSDPSLGFERGTDTQYF
TRBJ1-5	many	TRBV4-3	TRBD1	TGCGCCAGCAGCCCAAGACAGGGGTCTCGTGATCAGCCCCAGCATTTT	CASSPRQGSRDQPQHF
TRBJ2-7	many	TRBV27	-	TGTGCCAGCAGTTCCCTTTCCGGGAGCCGCGAGCAGTACTTC	CASSSLSGSREQYF
TRBJ2-5	many	TRBV3-1	-	TGTGCCAGCAGCCAAGATCTTTCTGGTCCGGAAGAGACCCAGTACTTC	CASSQDLSGPEETQYF
TRBJ2-3	many	TRBV7-2	-	TGTGCCAGCAGCTTAGCGAGGGGCGGAGTTACAGATACGCAGTATTTT	CASSLARGGVTDTQYF
TRBJ1-5	many	TRBV4-1	TRBD1	TGCGCCAGCAGCCGCTTGCAGGGGGAAAGTAATCAGCCCCAGCATTTT	CASSRLQGESNQPQHF
TRBJ1-4	-	TRBV11-2	-	TGTGCCAGCAGCTCCTTCGAGGGGGGAGCAACTAATGAAAAACTGTTTTTT	CASSSFEGGATNEKLFF
TRBJ2-3	-	TRBV20-1	-	TGCAGTGCGCGGGGACGGGGGTCAACAGATACGCAGTATTTT	CSARGRGSTDTQYF
TRBJ1-4	-	TRBV19	-	TGTGCCAGTAGTTTCCGGACGCAGGCAACTAATGAAAAACTGTTTTTT	CASSFRTQATNEKLFF
TRBJ2-2	-	TRBV7-2	TRBD2	TGTGCCAGCAGCCCAGGGAGGGCGGGCACCGGGGAGCTGTTTTTT	CASSPGRAGTGELFF
TRBJ2-7	few	TRBV13	TRBD1	TGTGCCAGCAGTTCGAGGGACAGGGGAAACTACGAGCAGTACTTC	CASSSRDRGNYEQYF
TRBJ2-2	few	TRBV7-9	-	TGTGCCAGCAGCTTAGTTTGGAGTGGGACCGGGGAGCTGTTTTTT	CASSLVWSGTGELFF
TRBJ1-2	-	TRBV7-2	TRBD1	TGTGCCAGCAGCTTAGAGTCAACAGGGGCGGACTATGGCTACACCTTC	CASSLESTGADYGYTF
TRBJ2-7	once	TRBV27	-	TGTGCCAGCAGTCACTATAGGCAGGCCGGTCTATACGAGCAGTACTTC	CASSHYRQAGLYEQYF
TRBJ2-1	-	TRBV14	-	TGTGCCAGCAGCCAAGAAGGGGGGGGAGTTTGGCAGTTCTTC	CASSQEGGGVWQFF